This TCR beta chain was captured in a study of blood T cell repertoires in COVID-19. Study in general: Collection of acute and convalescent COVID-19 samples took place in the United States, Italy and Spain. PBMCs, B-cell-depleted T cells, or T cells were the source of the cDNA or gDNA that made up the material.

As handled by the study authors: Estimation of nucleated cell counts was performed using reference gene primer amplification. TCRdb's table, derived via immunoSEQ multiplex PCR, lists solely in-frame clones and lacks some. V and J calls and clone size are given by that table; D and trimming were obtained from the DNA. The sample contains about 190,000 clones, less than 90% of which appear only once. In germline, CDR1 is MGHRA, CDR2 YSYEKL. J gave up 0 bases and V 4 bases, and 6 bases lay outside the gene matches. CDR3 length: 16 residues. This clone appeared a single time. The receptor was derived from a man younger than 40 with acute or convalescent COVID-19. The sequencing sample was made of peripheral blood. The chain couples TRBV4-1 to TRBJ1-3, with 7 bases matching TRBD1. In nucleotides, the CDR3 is TGCGCCAGCAGCCTGCTTGGGGACAGCTCTGGAAACACCATATATTTT. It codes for CASSLLGDSSGNTIYF.